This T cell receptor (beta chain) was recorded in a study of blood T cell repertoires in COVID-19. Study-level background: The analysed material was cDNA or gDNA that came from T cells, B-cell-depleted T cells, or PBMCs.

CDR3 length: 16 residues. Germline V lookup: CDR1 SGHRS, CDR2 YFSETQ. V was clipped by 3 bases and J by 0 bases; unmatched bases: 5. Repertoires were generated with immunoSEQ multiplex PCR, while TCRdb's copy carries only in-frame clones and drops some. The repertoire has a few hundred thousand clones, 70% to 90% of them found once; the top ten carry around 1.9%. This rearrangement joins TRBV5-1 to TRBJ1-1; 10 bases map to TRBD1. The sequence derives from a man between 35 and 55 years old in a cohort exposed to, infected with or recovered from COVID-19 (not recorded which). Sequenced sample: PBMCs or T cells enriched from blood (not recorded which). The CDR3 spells CASSSRTGGMNTEAFF. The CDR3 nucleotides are TGCGCCAGCAGCTCCCGGACAGGGGGGATGAACACTGAAGCTTTCTTT. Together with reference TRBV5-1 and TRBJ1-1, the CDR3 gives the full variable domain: KAGVTQTPRYLIKTRGQQVTLSCSPISGHRSVSWYQQTPGQGLQFLFEYFSETQRNKGNFPGRFSGRQFSNSRSEMNVSTLELGDSALYLCASSSRTGGMNTEAFFGQGTRLTVV.